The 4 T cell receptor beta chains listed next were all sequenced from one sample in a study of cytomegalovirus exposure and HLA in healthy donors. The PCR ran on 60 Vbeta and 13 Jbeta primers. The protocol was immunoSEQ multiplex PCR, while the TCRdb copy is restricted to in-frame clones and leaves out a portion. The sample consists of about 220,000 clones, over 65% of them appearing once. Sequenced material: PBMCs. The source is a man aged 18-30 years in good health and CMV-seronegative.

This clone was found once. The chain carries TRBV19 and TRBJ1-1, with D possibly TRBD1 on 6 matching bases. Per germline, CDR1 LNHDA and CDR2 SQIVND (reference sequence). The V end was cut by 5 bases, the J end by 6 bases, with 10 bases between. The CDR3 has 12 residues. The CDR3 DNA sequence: TGTGCCAGTAGTTTAGGGGGGGCTGAAGCTTTCTTT. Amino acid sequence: CASSLGGAEAFF.

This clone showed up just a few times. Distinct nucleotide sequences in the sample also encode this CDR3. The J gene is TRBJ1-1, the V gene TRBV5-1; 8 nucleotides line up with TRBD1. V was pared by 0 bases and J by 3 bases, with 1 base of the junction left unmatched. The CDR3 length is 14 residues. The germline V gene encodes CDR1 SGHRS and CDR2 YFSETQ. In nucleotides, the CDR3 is TGCGCCAGCAGCTTGGCAGGGGGCTACACTGAAGCTTTCTTT. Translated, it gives CASSLAGGYTEAFF.

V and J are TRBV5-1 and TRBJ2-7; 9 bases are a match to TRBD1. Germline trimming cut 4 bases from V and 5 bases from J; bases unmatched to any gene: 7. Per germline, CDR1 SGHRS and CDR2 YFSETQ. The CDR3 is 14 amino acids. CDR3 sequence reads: CASSTGTGRNEQYF. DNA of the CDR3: TGCGCCAGCAGCACAGGGACAGGGAGGAACGAGCAGTACTTC.

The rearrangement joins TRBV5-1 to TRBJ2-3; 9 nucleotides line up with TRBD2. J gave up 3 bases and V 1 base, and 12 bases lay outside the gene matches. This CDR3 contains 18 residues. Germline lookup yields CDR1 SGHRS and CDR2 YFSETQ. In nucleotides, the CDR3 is TGCGCCAGCAGCTTGATTGGTGTTAGCGGGAGCAGAACAGATACGCAGTATTTT. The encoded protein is CASSLIGVSGSRTDTQYF.